Listed below are T cell receptor beta chains from one sample, sequenced in a study of PD-L1 blockade in urothelial cancer. Repertoires were generated with immunoSEQ multiplex PCR, while TCRdb's copy carries only in-frame clones and drops some. The table has 40,000 or so clones, roughly four fifths seen once; the top ten hold 13%. Sample: PBMCs, taken around atezolizumab (anti-PD-L1) treatment. All receptors come from a man between 60 and 75 years old with urothelial cancer. The CDR3 runs from the conserved cysteine through the conserved F or W. D genes are given only for firm matches. Where a row states a size, it is once, few, many or the class of an expanded clone; other rows omit it.

j_call clone_size d_call v_call cdr3_nt cdr3_aa
TRBJ2-7 - TRBD1 TRBV7-2 TGTGCCAGCAGCTTCCTATCGACAGGGGACGAGCAGTACTTC CASSFLSTGDEQYF
TRBJ2-7 - TRBD2 TRBV5-1 TGCGCCAGCAGCGATAGACTAGCGGGGTCCTACGAGCAGTACTTC CASSDRLAGSYEQYF
TRBJ2-7 - - TRBV9 TGTGCCAGCAGCCCTACCCCGGGGGTTTCCTACGAGCAGTACTTC CASSPTPGVSYEQYF
TRBJ1-6 - TRBD1 TRBV5-1 TGCGCCAGCACGATCGGACAGGGGGATAATTCACCCCTCCACTTT CASTIGQGDNSPLHF
TRBJ2-3 - TRBD2 TRBV11-2 TGTGCCAGCACCAACCGACTAGCGGGATTCACAGATACGCAGTATTTT CASTNRLAGFTDTQYF
TRBJ2-2 - - TRBV5-1 TGCGCCAGCAGCTTGGAGATCGGTTCCACCGGGGAGCTGTTTTTT CASSLEIGSTGELFF
TRBJ2-5 - TRBD1 TRBV18 TGTGCCAGCTCACCGGGGACAGAAGAGACCCAGTACTTC CASSPGTEETQYF
TRBJ2-3 - TRBD1 TRBV7-2 TGTGCCAGCAGCCCGATGGGACAGGGGACAGATACGCAGTATTTT CASSPMGQGTDTQYF
TRBJ2-5 - - TRBV7-9 TGTGCCAGCAGCTTAGGTGGTCTACAAGAGACCCAGTACTTC CASSLGGLQETQYF
TRBJ2-2 - TRBD2 TRBV5-4 TGTGCCAGCAGCTCCGGACTAGCGGGGGGGCCGAACACCGGGGAGCTGTTTTTT CASSSGLAGGPNTGELFF
TRBJ2-5 few TRBD1 TRBV30 TGTGCCTGGAGACAGGGGTTGACCCAGTACTTC CAWRQGLTQYF
TRBJ2-5 once - TRBV7-2 TGTGCCAGCAGCCCAAAGGGAGAACTCCCGAAGACCCAGTACTTC CASSPKGELPKTQYF
TRBJ1-4 - TRBD1 TRBV27 TGTGCCAGCAGTTTAAGCAGGGGGCAGGAAGAAAAACTGTTTTTT CASSLSRGQEEKLFF
TRBJ2-1 - - TRBV2 TGTGCCAGCAGTGAATCGGGGGTGGGCGAGCAGTTCTTC CASSESGVGEQFF
TRBJ2-3 once TRBD2 TRBV7-9 TGTGCCAGCAGCGTGACTAGCGGGATGGATACGCAGTATTTT CASSVTSGMDTQYF
TRBJ1-1 - TRBD1 TRBV28 TGTGCCAGCAGTTTTTATTTAGGGACAGGCGGGTCTGAAGCTTTCTTT CASSFYLGTGGSEAFF
TRBJ2-5 - - TRBV5-1 TGCGCCAGCAGCCCCTTGGCGGAGCAAGAGACCCAGTACTTC CASSPLAEQETQYF
TRBJ2-3 - TRBD2 TRBV6-5 TGTGCCACCGGAGCGGGAGGCACAGATACGCAGTATTTT CATGAGGTDTQYF
TRBJ1-2 - TRBD1 TRBV6-6 TGTGCCAGCACCAGGGGGTCAGGGGACTATGGCTACACCTTC CASTRGSGDYGYTF
TRBJ1-1 - - TRBV7-2 TGTGCCAGCAGCCTCACTAGAATGAACACTGAAGCTTTCTTT CASSLTRMNTEAFF
TRBJ2-3 - - TRBV5-6 TGTGCCAGCAGTGGGCAGGGGAGCACAGATACGCAGTATTTT CASSGQGSTDTQYF
TRBJ2-3 - TRBD1 TRBV29-1 TGCAGCGGTGGGGGGGACAGGGGGACAGATACGCAGTATTTT CSGGGDRGTDTQYF
TRBJ1-4 - - TRBV5-1 TGCGCCAGCAGCTTACAGGCCGCAACTAATGAAAAACTGTTTTTT CASSLQAATNEKLFF
TRBJ2-2 - - TRBV7-2 TGTGCCAGCAGCTTAGCCCTCACTGATACCGGGGAGCTGTTTTTT CASSLALTDTGELFF
TRBJ2-7 - - TRBV6-5 TGTGCCAGCATGGTGGCAGGGCGCTCCTACGAGCAGTACTTC CASMVAGRSYEQYF
TRBJ2-1 - TRBD2 TRBV19 TGTGCCAGTAGCTTAGCGGGAGGGACCTACAATGAGCAGTTCTTC CASSLAGGTYNEQFF
TRBJ2-4 once TRBD2 TRBV27 TGTGCCAGCAGTTTATTCAGGGAGGGGCAAAACATTCAGTACTTC CASSLFREGQNIQYF
TRBJ2-7 - - TRBV28 TGTGCCAGCAGTCTGGGCAGCCGCTACGAGCAGTACTTC CASSLGSRYEQYF
TRBJ2-7 - TRBD2 TRBV28 TGTGCCAGCAGCCAAACCGGGACTAGTTTCTACGAGCAGTACTTC CASSQTGTSFYEQYF
TRBJ2-6 - - TRBV7-9 TGTGCCAGCAGCCGCGGAATCTCTGGGGCCAACGTCCTGACTTTC CASSRGISGANVLTF
TRBJ2-2 - TRBD2 TRBV7-2 TGTGCCAGCAGCTTAGGGCTAGCGGGGGTCGGGGAGCTGTTTTTT CASSLGLAGVGELFF
TRBJ2-5 - TRBD2 TRBV11-2 TGTGCCAGCAGCCCAAGACTAGCTCAAGAGACCCAGTACTTC CASSPRLAQETQYF